This paragraph covers one T cell receptor (beta chain) sequence. The antigen is not known. The data are from a study of beta chain features in type 1 diabetes. Study-wide findings and caveats: For type 1 diabetes patients, VDJ junctions showed fewer insertions and more deletions. Moderately but significantly shorter TCRB CDR3s were found in Type 1 diabetes patients in all four CD4+ subsets. For cells with high TCR expression, cDNA sequencing could yield over-representation.

Germline V CDR1 and CDR2: LGHNA, YNFKEQ. The CDR3 extends over 16 amino acids. The trim removed 4 bases at V and 8 bases at J, leaving 13 bases unmatched. Sequencing targeted expressed TCRB transcripts, as all isolated RNA had been reverse transcribed. Mean read depth for naive, central memory and regulatory T cell samples was 3 million to 4.5 million reads. Clones were sequenced by immunoSEQ multiplex PCR, and TCRdb holds only the in-frame ones, with some missing. Counted here are about 160,000 clones, approximately 8.4% occurring once; the ten biggest clones make up about 2.5%. Sequences were obtained from central memory CD4+ T cells from blood. The V and J genes are TRBV4-2 and TRBJ1-4; 7 bases align to TRBD1. The receptor was isolated from a woman aged 18-30 years in good health. Here the CDR3 DNA reads TGTGCCAGCAGCCGTAACGGGGACAGCCGGCGAGAAAAACTGTTTTTT. This translates into CASSRNGDSRREKLFF.